The table lists the clone carrying this T cell receptor beta chain with a few counts. A universal primer site was incorporated via template switching, and the cDNA contained unique molecular identifiers. TCRdb reanalysed the 5' RACE reads using MiXCR and keeps one entry per CDR3 protein. This sample has about 720,000 distinct CDR3 sequences, with 8.6% found just once. CDR3 size: 17 residues. The V gene end was trimmed by 0 bases and the J gene end by 3 bases; junction bases not matched to a gene: 13. Germline V lookup: CDR1 DFQATT, CDR2 SNEGSKA (reference sequence). This entry belongs to a study of identical twins. Healthy Caucasians were all of the donors. This sample also appeared in a second study, on yellow fever vaccine responses in identical twins.

The sample comprised PBMCs. This chain uses TRBV20-1 with TRBJ2-5, with 7 bases aligning to TRBD1. The source is a woman younger than 30 in good health. This CDR3 is CSARDHTSGTVKETQYF. In DNA form, the CDR3 reads TGCAGTGCTAGAGATCATACCTCCGGGACAGTCAAAGAGACCCAGTACTTC.